This TCR beta chain was retrieved from a study of T-cell memory formation after mild COVID-19. Study as a whole: Clustering of TCRs was largely donor specific. Broader study findings: CD8+ contracting clones occupied EMRA, while CD4+ ones occupied mainly CM and EM. Clones that contracted from day 15 to 85 were balanced CD4/CD8, while later expanders leaned CD4+. There were some responding clones in pre-infection memory, which suggested that cross-reactive memory had joined.

This clonotype was found many times. Antigen: not known. From germline, CDR1 is SGDLS and CDR2 YYNGEE. V lost 3 bases and J 4 bases, leaving 16 bases between the germline ends. The CDR3 is made up of 15 amino acids. Each CDR3 protein gets one entry after TCRdb re-called the 5' RACE reads with MiXCR. The data contain 180,000 or so distinct CDR3 sequences, more than 15% of them seen just once; the ten biggest clones take up approximately 2.1%. This clonotype originated in an adult woman who had mild COVID-19 (a few samples of this study predate the infection). Cell type and time point are not known. The chain has TRBV9 and TRBJ2-5; TRBD1 is a possible D gene (6 bases). The sample comprised PBMCs or a T cell subset sorted from them (not recorded which). The CDR3 reads CASSAMGAVLETQYF. Here the CDR3 DNA reads TGTGCCAGCAGCGCTATGGGGGCAGTGCTAGAGACCCAGTACTTC.